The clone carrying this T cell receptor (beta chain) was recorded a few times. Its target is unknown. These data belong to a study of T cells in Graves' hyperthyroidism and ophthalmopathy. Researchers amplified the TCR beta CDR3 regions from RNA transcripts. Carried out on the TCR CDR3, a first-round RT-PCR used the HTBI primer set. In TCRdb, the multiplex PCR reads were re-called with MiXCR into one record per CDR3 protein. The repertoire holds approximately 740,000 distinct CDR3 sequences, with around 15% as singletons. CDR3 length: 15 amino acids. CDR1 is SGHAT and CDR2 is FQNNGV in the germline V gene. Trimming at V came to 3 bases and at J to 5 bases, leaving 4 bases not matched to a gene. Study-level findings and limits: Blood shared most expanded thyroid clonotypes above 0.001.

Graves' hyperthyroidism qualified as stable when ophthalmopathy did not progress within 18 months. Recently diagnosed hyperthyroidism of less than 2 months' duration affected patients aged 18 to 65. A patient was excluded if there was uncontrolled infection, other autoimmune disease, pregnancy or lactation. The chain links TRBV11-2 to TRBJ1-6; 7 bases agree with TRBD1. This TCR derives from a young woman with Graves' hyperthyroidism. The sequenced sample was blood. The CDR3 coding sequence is TGTGCCAGCAGCTTCCAAGACAGGGATAATTCACCCCTCCACTTT. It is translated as CASSFQDRDNSPLHF.